This T cell receptor beta chain came from a study of T cell repertoires in cytomegalovirus infection. TCRdb passed the reads through MiXCR, listing each CDR3 protein once. The sample consists of 570,000 or so distinct CDR3 sequences, 40% of them appearing once. Note on this clonotype: Antigen unknown.

V lost 4 bases to trimming and J lost 0 bases, with 10 bases between them. The CDR3 has 15 amino acids. Per germline, CDR1 SGHKS and CDR2 YYEKEE (reference sequence). The TCR originated in a human donor in good health (CMV status not recorded). Some clones in this sample may be carry-over from other donors' samples. The material sequenced was cultured PBMCs, taken from culture after CMV antigen stimulation. The chain couples TRBV5-5 to TRBJ1-4; D gene ambiguous. The CDR3 protein is CASSRTAATNEKLFF. CDR3 coding DNA: TGTGCCAGCAGCCGTACAGCTGCAACTAATGAAAAACTGTTTTTT.